This TCR beta chain comes out of a study of blood T cell repertoires in COVID-19. Study at large: The origin of the acute and convalescent COVID-19 samples was the United States, Italy and Spain. In each case, the material was cDNA or gDNA derived from T cells, B-cell-depleted T cells, or PBMCs.

The CDR3 consists of 14 residues. Germline assignment: CDR1 SQVTM and CDR2 ANQGSEA. With V trimmed by 4 bases and J by 4 bases, 6 bases remained unmatched. In the authors' methods: Nucleated cell counts were estimated from reference gene primer amplification. TCRdb's table, derived via immunoSEQ multiplex PCR, lists solely in-frame clones and lacks some. The V and J calls and clone size are taken from that table; D and trimming were inferred from the DNA. The sample consists of about 76,000 clones, 86% of them appearing once. The specimen was peripheral blood. The receptor comes from a human donor in a cohort sampled during active COVID-19. The gene calls are TRBV29-1 and TRBJ2-2, with 7 bases fitting TRBD1. CDR3 amino acids: CSVGVQGSTGELFF. The CDR3 DNA is TGCAGCGTTGGGGTACAGGGGTCCACCGGGGAGCTGTTTTTT.